This T cell receptor beta chain was captured by sequencing in a study of T-cell memory formation after mild COVID-19 (dated by TCRdb to 2020 to 2022). With respect to the entire study: TCR sequence clusters from the two donors were found to be largely donor specific. Longitudinal TCRalpha and TCRbeta repertoire sequencing tracked T-cell clones expanding and contracting after mild COVID-19 in a couple of donors. Two young, previously healthy adult volunteers made up the cohort, one male and one female.

From cysteine to phenylalanine, the CDR3 is 15 amino acids long. Of all the DNA, just the CDR3 is kept, 45 bases in frame from base 1. Reading the germline V gene (reference sequence) gives CDR1 SEHNR and CDR2 FQNEAQ. V is pruned by 5 bases and J by 4 bases, leaving 7 bases of the junction without a gene match. Ficoll-Paque density gradient centrifugation was used to isolate PBMCs. Overall study results and their limits: Some responding clones were detected in pre-infection memory, which suggested that pre-existing cross-reactive memory T cells had joined the SARS-CoV-2 response. Only a couple of mild cases were covered in the study, and larger cohorts including severe cases with pre-infection samples were considered necessary. Whether the second-wave clones peaking on day 37 were SARS-CoV-2 specific was not confirmed. Contracting CD4+ clones were found mainly in CM and EM memory subsets, while CD8+ clones were enriched in EMRA. Clones that contracted from day 15 to 85 showed balanced CD4/CD8 phenotypes, whereas a second wave of clones that expanded from day 15 to 37 leaned towards CD4+.

This clonotype was picked up a small number of times. This clone's antigen is unknown. Nothing much larger sits one base from this clone, and base qualities are not available. The data were produced on an Illumina NovaSeq 6000. cDNA libraries for TCRalpha and TCRbeta were prepared by 5'RACE using constant-segment primers, with sample barcodes and unique molecular identifiers added. RNA was extracted from every sample with Trizol reagent. Amplification of the libraries took two PCR steps, and the second step added a second sample barcode plus Illumina TruSeq adapters. Sequencing of libraries was performed on an Illumina NovaSeq with 2 x 150 bp paired-end reads. Under the source paper's analysis protocol: The reads were demultiplexed and collapsed into UMI-guided consensus sequences using migec v1.2.7. Using mixcr v2.1.11, the UMI consensuses were aligned to TRA and TRB V and J templates and assembled into clonotypes. Clonotypes were classified as expanded or contracted when called significant by both edgeR and NoisET, with noise models trained on biological replicates. edgeR calls used a false discovery rate-adjusted p below 0.01 and a log2 fold-change threshold of 1. As an exploratory analysis of dynamics, max-normalized trajectories of the 1000 most abundant clonotypes were examined with PCA combined with hierarchical clustering. Separately sequenced CD4+ and CD8+ repertoires were used to assign the CD4 or CD8 phenotype of responding clones. TCRdb reprocessing: public reads trimmed at Q25 with fastp, clones called with MiXCR, in-frame beta chains kept. A single entry per CDR3 protein holds the most common genes and DNA from its merged rows. The V and J calls were not made by the authors but by TCRdb's processing. The sample data list a few hundred thousand distinct CDR3 sequences, and 20% to 25% of these were observed just once. The ten biggest clones cover around 9% of the sample.

Sequencing used PBMCs or a T cell subset sorted from them (not recorded which). The rearranged chain carries TRBV7-9 and TRBJ2-3; TRBD2 fits 9 bases in the junction. The receptor's source is an adult woman who had mild COVID-19 (a few samples of this study predate the infection). The sample titles of this study are shuffled in the database, so cell type and time point are left out; the donor was told from shared clones. The encoded CDR3 is CASSVLAGASDTQYF. The nucleotide sequence reads TGTGCCAGCAGCGTTTTAGCGGGAGCTTCAGATACGCAGTATTTT.